The clone carrying this T cell receptor (beta chain) was recorded a few times. Mismatch with germline at one junction end may stem from a read error. CDR3 length: 16 residues. CDR1 is ENHRY and CDR2 is SYGVKD in the germline V gene. This record belongs to a study of Graves' ophthalmopathy and Graves' hyperthyroidism. The overall study: Over 18 months of follow-up, stable hyperthyroidism required that no ophthalmopathy appear.

The sequenced template was RNA, covering the TCR beta CDR3 region. After a first-round RT-PCR with HTBI primers, a second-round multiplex PCR was run. TCRdb reprocessed the multiplex PCR reads via MiXCR and lists one record per CDR3 protein. Of around 1,200,000 distinct CDR3 sequences listed, about 40% are singletons. The sequence was collected from an adult man with Graves' hyperthyroidism. Sample: peripheral blood or thyroid tissue (not recorded which). This chain joins TRBV10-3 and TRBJ2-2; 7 positions match TRBD1. For the CDR3, the DNA is TGTGCCAGCAGTTACCGGGACAGACGGGACACCGGGGAGCTGTTTTTT. Translating it yields CASSYRDRRDTGELFF.